The rows below give T cell receptor beta chains drawn from one sample of a study of blood T cell repertoires in COVID-19. Repertoires were generated with immunoSEQ multiplex PCR, while TCRdb's copy carries only in-frame clones and drops some. Of 35,000 to 50,000 clones listed, roughly nine tenths are singletons. The material sequenced was peripheral blood. Source of these receptors: a woman aged 25 to 45 in a cohort sampled during active COVID-19. Each CDR3 is given with its conserved first and last residue. A D gene is named only where the DNA matches it firmly. Rows may omit the clone size; those that give it use once, few, many or a size class.

v_gene	abundance	d_gene	j_gene	CDR3aa	CDR3nt
TRBV11-2	NA	NA	TRBJ2-4	CASSRWGVAKNIQYF	TGTGCCAGCAGCCGATGGGGGGTAGCCAAAAACATTCAGTACTTC
TRBV2	NA	TRBD1	TRBJ1-1	CASSERQGSNTEAFF	TGTGCCAGCAGTGAACGACAGGGATCGAACACTGAAGCTTTCTTT
TRBV6-4	NA	TRBD2	TRBJ2-3	CASRLLAGAADTQYF	TGTGCCAGCAGGCTACTAGCGGGAGCGGCAGATACGCAGTATTTT
TRBV6-6	NA	NA	TRBJ1-5	CASSPGGWRYGSNQPQHF	TGTGCCAGCAGTCCCGGAGGGTGGCGATATGGTAGCAATCAGCCCCAGCATTTT
TRBV4-1	NA	NA	TRBJ1-2	CASSQEGAGPYGYTF	TGCGCCAGCAGCCAGGAAGGAGCAGGGCCTTACGGCTACACCTTC
TRBV11-1	NA	NA	TRBJ2-4	CASSPRVMAKNIQYF	TGTGCCAGCAGTCCCAGGGTGATGGCCAAAAACATTCAGTACTTC
TRBV28	once	TRBD1	TRBJ2-3	CASSPRRQGPEDTQYF	TGTGCCAGCAGCCCTCGCCGACAGGGGCCCGAAGATACGCAGTATTTT
TRBV19	NA	TRBD1	TRBJ1-3	CASSASDRGRGNTIYF	TGTGCCAGTAGCGCCTCGGACAGGGGACGTGGAAACACCATATATTTT
TRBV5-1	NA	TRBD1	TRBJ2-2	CASRGQGLSGELFF	TGCGCCAGCAGGGGACAGGGGTTATCCGGGGAGCTGTTTTTT
TRBV18	NA	TRBD2	TRBJ2-1	CASSGGTSGSLYNEQFF	TGTGCCAGCTCGGGTGGGACTAGCGGGAGTCTCTACAATGAGCAGTTCTTC
TRBV6-5	NA	NA	TRBJ1-2	CASSWGGNYGYTF	TGTGCCAGCAGTTGGGGGGGGAACTATGGCTACACCTTC
TRBV4-1	once	TRBD1	TRBJ2-1	CASRDSNEQFF	TGCGCCAGCCGGGACAGCAATGAGCAGTTCTTC
TRBV15	NA	NA	TRBJ2-7	CATSREGTQDPYEQYF	TGTGCCACCAGCAGAGAGGGGACTCAAGACCCCTACGAGCAGTACTTC
TRBV19	NA	TRBD1	TRBJ2-7	CASRTGADEQYF	TGTGCCAGTAGAACAGGGGCTGACGAGCAGTACTTC
TRBV12-3/TRBV12-4	NA	NA	TRBJ2-1	CASNPERGEQFF	TGTGCCAGCAATCCGGAGAGAGGGGAGCAGTTCTTC
TRBV6-1	once	NA	TRBJ2-1	CASSEGLAGNEQFF	TGTGCCAGCAGTGAAGGGTTAGCTGGGAATGAGCAGTTCTTC
TRBV3-1/TRBV3-2	NA	NA	TRBJ1-1	CASSQGGRNTEAFF	TGTGCCAGCAGCCAAGGGGGCCGAAACACTGAAGCTTTCTTT
TRBV19	NA	TRBD1	TRBJ1-1	CASSPGQGVMNTEAFF	TGTGCCAGTAGTCCGGGACAGGGGGTCATGAACACTGAAGCTTTCTTT
TRBV24-1	once	NA	TRBJ1-5	CASDGGLNQPQHF	TGTGCCTCCGACGGGGGACTCAATCAGCCCCAGCATTTT
TRBV7-8	NA	NA	TRBJ1-1	CASSPHLTEAFF	TGTGCCAGCAGCCCACATTTGACTGAAGCTTTCTTT
TRBV27	few	NA	TRBJ2-7	CASSSSDRVHEQYF	NA
TRBV21-1	once	NA	TRBJ2-1	CASSKDVASAMDEQFF	TGTGCCAGCAGCAAAGATGTGGCTAGCGCGATGGATGAGCAGTTCTTC
TRBV6-5	NA	TRBD2	TRBJ2-7	CASSGGGYEQYF	TGTGCCAGCTCGGGGGGTGGCTACGAGCAGTACTTC